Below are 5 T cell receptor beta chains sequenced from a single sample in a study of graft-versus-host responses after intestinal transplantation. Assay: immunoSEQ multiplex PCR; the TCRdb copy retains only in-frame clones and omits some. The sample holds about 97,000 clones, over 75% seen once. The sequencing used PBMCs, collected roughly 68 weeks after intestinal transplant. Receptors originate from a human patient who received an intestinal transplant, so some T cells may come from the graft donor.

In DNA, the CDR3 is TGCGCCAGCAGCTGGGGGGCACCGAACACTGAAGCTTTCTTT. Its protein product is CASSWGAPNTEAFF. This rearrangement joins TRBV5-1 to TRBJ1-1; tentatively, D is TRBD1 (6 bases). CDR1 is SGHRS and CDR2 is YFSETQ in the germline V gene. This CDR3 region has 14 residues. With 3 bases removed from V and 1 base from J, the gap between germline ends came to 10 bases.

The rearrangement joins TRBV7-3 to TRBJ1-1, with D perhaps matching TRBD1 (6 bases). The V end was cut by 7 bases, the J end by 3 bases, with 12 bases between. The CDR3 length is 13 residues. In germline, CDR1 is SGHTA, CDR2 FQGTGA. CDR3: CASTNPGDTEAFF. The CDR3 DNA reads TGTGCCAGCACAAACCCAGGGGACACTGAAGCTTTCTTT.

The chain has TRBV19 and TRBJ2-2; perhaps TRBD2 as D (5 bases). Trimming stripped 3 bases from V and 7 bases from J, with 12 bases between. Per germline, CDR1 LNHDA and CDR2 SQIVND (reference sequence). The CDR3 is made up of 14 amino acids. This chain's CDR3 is CASSMCGGCGELFF. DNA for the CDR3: TGTGCCAGTAGTATGTGTGGCGGGTGCGGGGAGCTGTTTTTT.

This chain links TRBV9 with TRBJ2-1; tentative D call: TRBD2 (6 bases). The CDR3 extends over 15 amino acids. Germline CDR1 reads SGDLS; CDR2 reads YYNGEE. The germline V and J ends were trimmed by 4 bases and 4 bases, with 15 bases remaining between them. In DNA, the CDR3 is TGTGCCAGCAGCCCTGGCGGGGCCTCGTACAATGAGCAGTTCTTC. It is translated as CASSPGGASYNEQFF.

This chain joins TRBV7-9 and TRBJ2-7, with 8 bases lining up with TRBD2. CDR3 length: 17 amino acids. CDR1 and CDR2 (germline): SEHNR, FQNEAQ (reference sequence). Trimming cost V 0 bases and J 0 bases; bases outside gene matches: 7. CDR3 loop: CASSLAPGGPGSYEQYF. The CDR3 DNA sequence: TGTGCCAGCAGCTTAGCCCCGGGGGGGCCTGGCTCCTACGAGCAGTACTTC.